This is a list of T cell receptor beta chains from one sample in a study of T cells in Graves' hyperthyroidism and ophthalmopathy. Each CDR3 protein is one row after TCRdb ran MiXCR on the multiplex PCR reads. The sample contains around 480,000 distinct CDR3 sequences, about an eighth of which appear only once. The material sequenced was blood. Receptors were obtained from a young woman with Graves' hyperthyroidism. Both conserved end residues are part of each CDR3. Fields, in order: clone size, CDR3 length, V gene, J gene, D gene, CDR3 protein, CDR3 DNA. A D gene is named only where the DNA matches it firmly. Some rows have no size entry. The others give once, few or many, or a class for an expanded clone.

>many|16|TRBV12-5|TRBJ2-1|TRBD2
CASGLVWIAGVNEQFF
TGTGCTAGTGGTTTGGTATGGATAGCGGGAGTCAATGAGCAGTTCTTC
>many|14|TRBV27|TRBJ2-2|.
CASSSHLVDGELFF
TGTGCCAGCAGTTCACACCTAGTAGACGGGGAGCTGTTTTTT
>many|14|TRBV12-3/TRBV12-4|TRBJ1-3|.
CASSFAGAGNTIYF
TGTGCCAGCAGTTTTGCTGGGGCCGGAAACACCATATATTTT
>.|14|TRBV6-1|TRBJ2-3|.
CASSLFLEADTQYF
TGTGCCAGCAGCTTATTCCTTGAAGCAGATACGCAGTATTTT
>few|14|TRBV9|TRBJ2-3|.
CASEGASSTDTQYF
TGTGCCAGCGAAGGGGCTTCTAGCACAGATACGCAGTATTTT
>many|14|TRBV5-6|TRBJ1-1|.
CASSWGSSRTEAFF
TGTGCCAGCAGCTGGGGGTCCTCGAGGACTGAAGCTTTCTTT
>.|17|TRBV5-1|TRBJ2-6|.
CASREGEYFSGANVLTF
TGCGCCAGCAGGGAAGGGGAATACTTCTCTGGGGCCAACGTCCTGACTTTC
>many|15|TRBV6-2/TRBV6-3|TRBJ2-1|.
CASSYRQATYNEQFF
TGTGCCAGCAGTTACAGGCAGGCGACCTACAATGAGCAGTTCTTC
>many|16|TRBV7-9|TRBJ2-5|.
CASSGGSWGGQETQYF
TGTGCCAGCAGCGGAGGAAGCTGGGGAGGCCAAGAGACCCAGTACTTC
>.|16|TRBV6-2/TRBV6-3|TRBJ1-4|TRBD1
CASSVMPGQGNEKLFF
TGTGCCAGCAGTGTGATGCCGGGACAGGGTAATGAAAAACTGTTTTTT
>.|14|TRBV11-2|TRBJ2-3|TRBD2
CASSLPGRPDTQYF
TGTGCCAGCAGCTTGCCCGGGAGGCCAGATACGCAGTATTTT
>.|15|TRBV12-3/TRBV12-4|TRBJ2-7|TRBD2
CASTQTSGKIYEQYF
TGTGCCAGCACCCAGACTAGCGGGAAAATATACGAGCAGTACTTC
>many|16|TRBV13|TRBJ2-7|.
CASSLGRPGVSYEQYF
TGTGCCAGCAGCTTAGGCCGGCCAGGGGTTTCCTACGAGCAGTACTTC